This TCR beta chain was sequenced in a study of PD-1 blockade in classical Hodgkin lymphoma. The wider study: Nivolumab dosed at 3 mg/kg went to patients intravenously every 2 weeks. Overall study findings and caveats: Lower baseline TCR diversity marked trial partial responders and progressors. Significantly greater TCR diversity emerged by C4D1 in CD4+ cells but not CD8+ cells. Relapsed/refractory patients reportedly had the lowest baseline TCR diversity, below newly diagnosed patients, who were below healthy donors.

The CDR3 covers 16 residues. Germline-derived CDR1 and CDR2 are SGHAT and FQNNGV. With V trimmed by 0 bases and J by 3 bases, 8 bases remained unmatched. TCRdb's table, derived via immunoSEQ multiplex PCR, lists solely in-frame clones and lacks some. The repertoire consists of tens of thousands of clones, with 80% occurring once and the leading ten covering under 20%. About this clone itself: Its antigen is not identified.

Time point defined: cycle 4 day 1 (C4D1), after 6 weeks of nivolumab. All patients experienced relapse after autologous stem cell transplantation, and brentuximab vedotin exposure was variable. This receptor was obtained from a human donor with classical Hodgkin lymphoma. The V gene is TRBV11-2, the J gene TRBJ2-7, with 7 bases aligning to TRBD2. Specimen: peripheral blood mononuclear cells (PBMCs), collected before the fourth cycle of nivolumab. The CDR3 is CASSLDGEGFGYEQYF. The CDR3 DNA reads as TGTGCCAGCAGCTTAGACGGGGAGGGGTTTGGCTACGAGCAGTACTTC.